These 17 T cell receptor beta chains were sequenced from one sample in a study of graft-versus-host responses after intestinal transplantation. Generated by immunoSEQ multiplex PCR, the TCRdb table keeps only in-frame clones and is missing some. This sample has around 100,000 clones, with 90% to 95% found just once. Antigen specificity for these receptors is unknown. Sequenced here: unstimulated CD8+ T cells sorted from spleen or lymph node cells, sampled before transplant. The receptors stem from a human donor who was the organ donor for an intestinal transplant.

The chain couples TRBV7-2 to TRBJ1-2; maybe TRBD1 (5 bases). Germline loops: CDR1 SGHTA, CDR2 FQGNSA. The germline V and J ends were trimmed by 3 bases and 4 bases, with 9 bases remaining between them. This CDR3 region has 13 residues. The CDR3 protein is CASSFGGSYGYTF. For the CDR3, the DNA is TGTGCCAGCAGCTTCGGGGGTTCCTATGGCTACACCTTC.

V usage is TRBV28 and J usage is TRBJ2-5, with D possibly being TRBD1 or TRBD2 (6 bases each). Germline CDR1 is MDHEN and CDR2 is SYDVKM. CDR3 length: 15 residues. Trimming left V 3 bases short and J 4 bases short, with 15 bases between. CDR3 amino acids: CASSFWSGAGETQYF. In DNA form, the CDR3 reads TGTGCCAGCAGTTTTTGGTCGGGGGCTGGAGAGACCCAGTACTTC.

The chain uses TRBV7-2 and TRBJ1-2; 11 bases fit TRBD1. The junction had 4 bases not matched to a gene; V was cut back by 2 bases and J by 8 bases. The CDR3 sequence is 14 residues long. The germline V gene encodes CDR1 SGHTA and CDR2 FQGNSA. CDR3 loop: CASSLRTGGVGYTF. In nucleotides, the CDR3 is TGTGCCAGCAGCTTACGGACAGGGGGCGTCGGCTACACCTTC.

This clone turned up a few times. This rearrangement joins TRBV27 to TRBJ2-2; 7 nucleotides align to TRBD1. V was pared by 5 bases and J by 6 bases, with 3 bases of the junction left unmatched. Per germline, CDR1 MNHEY and CDR2 SMNVEV (reference sequence). This CDR3 region has 13 residues. This CDR3 reads CASSPTGSGELFF. In DNA, the CDR3 is TGTGCCAGCAGTCCGACAGGGTCCGGGGAGCTGTTTTTT.

The J gene is TRBJ1-4, the V gene TRBV27; unclear D gene. CDR3 size: 14 residues. Trimming took off 8 bases at V and 5 bases at J, with 15 bases between the two ends. Germline CDR1 and CDR2: MNHEY and SMNVEV (reference sequence). CDR3 sequence reads: CASAVRGQNEKLFF. CDR3 bases: TGTGCCAGCGCCGTCCGGGGTCAGAATGAAAAACTGTTTTTT. The variable domain in full, completed from reference TRBV27 and TRBJ1-4, reads EAQVTQNPRYLITVTGKKLTVTCSQNMNHEYMSWYRQDPGLGLRQIYYSMNVEVTDKGDVPEGYKVSRKEKRNFPLILESPSPNQTSLYFCASAVRGQNEKLFFGSGTQLSVL.

The rearrangement joins TRBV28 to TRBJ1-5; 8 bases agree with TRBD1. CDR3 length equals 16 residues. CDR1 and CDR2 (germline): MDHEN, SYDVKM. V shed 3 bases, J shed 7 bases, and the junction held 11 bases outside the gene matches. The CDR3 spells CASSFWTGSGEQPQHF. CDR3 DNA sequence: TGTGCCAGCAGTTTTTGGACAGGGAGTGGAGAACAGCCCCAGCATTTT. The whole variable domain, filled in from reference TRBV28 and TRBJ1-5, reads DVKVTQSSRYLVKRTGEKVFLECVQDMDHENMFWYRQDPGLGLRLIYFSYDVKMKEKGDIPEGYSVSREKKERFSLILESASTNQTSMYLCASSFWTGSGEQPQHFGDGTRLSIL.

The rearrangement links TRBV28 to TRBJ2-2; 11 bases are shared with TRBD2. V was clipped by 6 bases and J by 8 bases; unmatched bases: 20. This CDR3 region has 19 residues. CDR1 and CDR2 from the germline V gene are MDHEN and SYDVKM. CDR3 sequence reads: CASSELELAGAVLSGELFF. Here the CDR3 DNA reads TGTGCCAGCAGCGAACTCGAACTAGCGGGAGCGGTCTTGAGTGGGGAGCTGTTTTTT.

The V and J genes are TRBV10-3 and TRBJ2-3; no clear D gene. This CDR3 spans 14 amino acids. Germline V CDR1 and CDR2: ENHRY, SYGVKD. The V end was cut by 3 bases, the J end by 0 bases, with 7 bases between. Written as DNA, the CDR3 is TGTGCCATCAGTGAATGGGGTAGCACAGATACGCAGTATTTT. Translation: CAISEWGSTDTQYF.

The CDR3 loop reads CASSFEWSGYGYTF. The CDR3 DNA follows: TGTGCCAGCAGCTTCGAGTGGAGCGGCTATGGCTACACCTTC. V usage is TRBV11-2 and J usage is TRBJ1-2; D call uncertain. Germline V lookup: CDR1 SGHAT, CDR2 FQNNGV. The CDR3 has 14 residues. V lost 3 bases, J lost 4 bases, and 12 bases lay in between.

In nucleotides, the CDR3 is TGTGCCAGCAGTCCACAGGGGGGGTACGAGCAGTACTTC. It codes for CASSPQGGYEQYF. The chain couples TRBV2 to TRBJ2-7; TRBD1 might be the D (8 bases). V lost 5 bases to trimming and J lost 4 bases, with 12 bases between them. The CDR3 runs 13 residues. Germline loops: CDR1 SNHLY, CDR2 FYNNEI.

J is TRBJ1-1 and V is TRBV19; D unclear. Per the germline V gene, CDR1 is LNHDA and CDR2 is SQIVND (reference sequence). Trimming removed 2 bases at V and 3 bases at J, with 10 bases between. The CDR3 runs to 14 residues. CDR3 region: CASSIRLQDTEAFF. CDR3 bases: TGTGCCAGTAGTATACGGTTGCAAGACACTGAAGCTTTCTTT.

V gene TRBV6-6 combines with J gene TRBJ2-7, with TRBD2 identical over 7 bases. The CDR3 length is 14 residues. Germline loops: CDR1 MNHNY, CDR2 SVGAGI (reference sequence). The junction had 3 bases not matched to a gene; V was cut back by 2 bases and J by 2 bases. CDR3: CASSYGRETYEQYF. The CDR3 nucleotides are TGTGCCAGCAGTTACGGGCGGGAGACCTACGAGCAGTACTTC.

The V and J genes are TRBV4-1 and TRBJ2-7, with 11 bases that match TRBD2. Germline lookup yields CDR1 MGHRA and CDR2 YSYEKL. This CDR3 is 15 amino acids long. V shed 1 base, J shed 1 base, and the junction held 0 bases outside the gene matches. CDR3: CASSQVAGGSYEQYF. CDR3 DNA sequence: TGCGCCAGCAGCCAAGTAGCGGGAGGGTCCTACGAGCAGTACTTC.

The chain couples TRBV28 to TRBJ2-7; TRBD2 matches 9 bases. This CDR3 has 15 residues. The ends lost 8 bases at V and 0 bases at J; junction bases unmatched: 8. Germline loops: CDR1 MDHEN, CDR2 SYDVKM. The CDR3 DNA sequence: TGTGCCAGCCGGGTCCTGCGGGAGGGCTCCTACGAGCAGTACTTC. Translating it yields CASRVLREGSYEQYF. The full variable domain, rest sourced from reference TRBV28 and TRBJ2-7, is DVKVTQSSRYLVKRTGEKVFLECVQDMDHENMFWYRQDPGLGLRLIYFSYDVKMKEKGDIPEGYSVSREKKERFSLILESASTNQTSMYLCASRVLREGSYEQYFGPGTRLTVT.

The genes are TRBV7-6 and TRBJ2-1, with 7 bases fitting TRBD2. Trimming removed 1 base from V and 6 bases from J; junction bases left unmatched: 6. The CDR3 is 15 amino acids. Per germline, CDR1 SGHVS and CDR2 FNYEAQ. CDR3 in amino acids: CASSLGQGGSNEQFF. CDR3 nucleotide sequence: TGTGCCAGCAGCTTAGGCCAGGGCGGGAGCAATGAGCAGTTCTTC. Together with reference TRBV7-6 and TRBJ2-1, the CDR3 gives the full variable domain: GAGVSQSPRYKVTKRGQDVALRCDPISGHVSLYWYRQALGQGPEFLTYFNYEAQQDKSGLPNDRFSAERPEGSISTLTIQRTEQRDSAMYRCASSLGQGGSNEQFFGPGTRLTVL.

This chain joins TRBV18 and TRBJ1-2; D is unclear. The V and J ends lost 6 bases and 4 bases respectively, with 24 bases between them. Per the germline V gene, CDR1 is KGHSH and CDR2 is LQKENI. The length of the CDR3 is 17 residues. The CDR3 reads CASSRRGALRMGYGYTF. CDR3 bases: TGTGCCAGCTCCCGGCGGGGTGCGCTAAGAATGGGCTATGGCTACACCTTC.

The rearrangement links TRBV7-9 to TRBJ2-5, with a possible D match to TRBD2 (5 bases). The assigned J gene may be wrong: the sequence end matches TRBJ2-7 better. Germline CDR1 and CDR2: SEHNR and FQNEAQ (reference sequence). CDR3 size: 14 residues. The chain's CDR3 is CASSFGGRGDEQYF. The CDR3 DNA follows: TGTGCCAGCAGCTTCGGCGGGCGTGGGGACGAGCAGTACTTC.